This T cell receptor (beta chain) was sequenced for a study of early T cells in non-severe SARS-CoV-2 infection. Individual cDNA molecules were tagged with unique molecular identifiers, the study reported. TCRdb analysed the 5' RACE reads with MiXCR anew, one entry per CDR3 protein. Here the sample spans about 58,000 distinct CDR3 sequences, roughly 8% being singletons. The CDR3 contains 17 residues. Per germline, CDR1 SGHNT and CDR2 YENEEA. Trimming cost V 5 bases and J 0 bases; bases outside gene matches: 8. This clonotype has at least ten counts. Sequenced: whole blood. The sequence came from an adult who was a healthcare worker with PCR-confirmed SARS-CoV-2 infection or an uninfected control (not recorded which). The chain joins TRBV11-3 to TRBJ2-3, with 10 bases aligning to TRBD1. The CDR3 DNA sequence: TGTGCCAGCAGCACCCGGACAGGGGGAGGTAGCACAGATACGCAGTATTTT. It encodes CASSTRTGGGSTDTQYF.